This record covers a single T cell receptor beta chain. Its target is not known. This CDR3 is built from 13 residues. Germline CDR1 is SNHLY and CDR2 is FYNNEI. This record belongs to a study of cytomegalovirus exposure and HLA in healthy donors. Study-wide context: Some 85 million unique TCRs, all from HLA-typed donors, were included in an early release of the data.

Primers: 60 Vbeta forward and 13 Jbeta reverse. Here immunoSEQ multiplex PCR was the method, and the copy in TCRdb shows in-frame clones only, minus some. Among under 200,000 clones listed, 87% were seen once. General study results and limits: The study flagged roughly 150 TCR beta chains as cytomegalovirus-associated. At a 0.05 false discovery rate, a later analysis found 15,000 to 20,000 TCR beta sequences to be associated with HLA alleles.

The chain links TRBV2 to TRBJ2-5, with TRBD1 as a possible D gene (5 bases). With the DNA end fitting TRBJ2-7 better, the J assignment may be wrong. The receptor comes from a woman aged 25 to 39 in good health and CMV-seronegative. Sequenced: PBMCs. The CDR3 loop reads CASSRQLSYEQYF. In nucleotides, the CDR3 is TGTGCCAGCAGTCGACAGCTTTCCTACGAGCAGTACTTC.